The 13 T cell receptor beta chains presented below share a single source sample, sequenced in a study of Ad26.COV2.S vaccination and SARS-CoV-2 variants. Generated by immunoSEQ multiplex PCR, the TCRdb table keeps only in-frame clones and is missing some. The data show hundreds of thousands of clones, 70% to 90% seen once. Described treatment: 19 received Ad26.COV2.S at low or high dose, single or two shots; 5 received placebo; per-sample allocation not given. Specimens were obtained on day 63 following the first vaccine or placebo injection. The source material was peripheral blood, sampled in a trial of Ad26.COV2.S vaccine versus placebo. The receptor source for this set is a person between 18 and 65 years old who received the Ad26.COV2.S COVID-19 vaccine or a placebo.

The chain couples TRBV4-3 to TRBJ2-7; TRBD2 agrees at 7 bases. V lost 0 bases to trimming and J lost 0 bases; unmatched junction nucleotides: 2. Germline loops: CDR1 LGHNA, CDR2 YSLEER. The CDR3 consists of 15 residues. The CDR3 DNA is TGCGCCAGCAGCCAAGATGGCGGGAGCTCCTACGAGCAGTACTTC. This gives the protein CASSQDGGSSYEQYF.

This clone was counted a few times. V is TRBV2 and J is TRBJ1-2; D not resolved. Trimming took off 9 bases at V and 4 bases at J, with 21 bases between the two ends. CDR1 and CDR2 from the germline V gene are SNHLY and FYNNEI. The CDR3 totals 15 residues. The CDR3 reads CASEELNRLGYGYTF. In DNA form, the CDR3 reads TGTGCCAGTGAAGAATTAAACCGATTAGGCTATGGCTACACCTTC.

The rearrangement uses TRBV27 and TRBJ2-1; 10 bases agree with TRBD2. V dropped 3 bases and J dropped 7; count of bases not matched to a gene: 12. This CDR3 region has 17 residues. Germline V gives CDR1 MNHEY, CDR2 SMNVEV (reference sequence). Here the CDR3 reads CASSFWASGSFGNEQFF. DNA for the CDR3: TGTGCCAGCAGTTTTTGGGCTAGCGGGAGTTTTGGAAATGAGCAGTTCTTC.

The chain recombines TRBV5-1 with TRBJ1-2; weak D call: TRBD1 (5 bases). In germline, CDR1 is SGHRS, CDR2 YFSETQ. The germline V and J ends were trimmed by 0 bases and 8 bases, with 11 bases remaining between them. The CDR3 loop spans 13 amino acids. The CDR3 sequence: CASSLAGARGYTF. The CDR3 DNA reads TGCGCCAGCAGCTTGGCTGGGGCGCGGGGCTACACCTTC. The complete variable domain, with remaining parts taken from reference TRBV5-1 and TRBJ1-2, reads KAGVTQTPRYLIKTRGQQVTLSCSPISGHRSVSWYQQTPGQGLQFLFEYFSETQRNKGNFPGRFSGRQFSNSRSEMNVSTLELGDSALYLCASSLAGARGYTFGSGTRLTVV.

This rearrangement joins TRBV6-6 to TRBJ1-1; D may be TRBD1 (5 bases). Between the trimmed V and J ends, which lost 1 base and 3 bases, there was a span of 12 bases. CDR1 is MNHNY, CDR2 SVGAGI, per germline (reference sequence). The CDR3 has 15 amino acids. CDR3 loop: CASSYLSGSDTEAFF. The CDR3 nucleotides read TGTGCCAGCAGTTACTTGTCAGGGTCGGACACTGAAGCTTTCTTT.

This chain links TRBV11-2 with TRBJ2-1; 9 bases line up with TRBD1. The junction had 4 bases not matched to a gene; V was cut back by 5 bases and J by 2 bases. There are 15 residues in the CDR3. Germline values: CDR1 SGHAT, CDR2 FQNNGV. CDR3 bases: TGTGCCAGCAGCCCCGGACAGGGGCCCTACAATGAGCAGTTCTTC. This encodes CASSPGQGPYNEQFF.

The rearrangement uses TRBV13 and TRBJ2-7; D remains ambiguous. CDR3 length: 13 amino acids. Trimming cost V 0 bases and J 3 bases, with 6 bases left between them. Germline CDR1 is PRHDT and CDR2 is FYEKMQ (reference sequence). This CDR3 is CASSLGGHYEQYF. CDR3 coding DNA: TGTGCCAGCAGCTTAGGGGGCCACTACGAGCAGTACTTC.

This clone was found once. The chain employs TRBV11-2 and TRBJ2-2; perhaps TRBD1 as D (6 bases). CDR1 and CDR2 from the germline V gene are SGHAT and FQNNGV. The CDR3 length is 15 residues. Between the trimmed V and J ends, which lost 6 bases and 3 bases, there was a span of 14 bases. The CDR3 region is CASRRSGTYTGELFF. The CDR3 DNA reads TGTGCCAGCAGGCGCTCCGGGACATACACCGGGGAGCTGTTTTTT.

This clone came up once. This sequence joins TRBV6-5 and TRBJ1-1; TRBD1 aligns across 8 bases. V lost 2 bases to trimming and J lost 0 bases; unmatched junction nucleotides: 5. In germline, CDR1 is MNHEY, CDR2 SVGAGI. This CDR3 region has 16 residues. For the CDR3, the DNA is TGTGCCAGCAGTTACCTAAGGACAGGGTTGAACACTGAAGCTTTCTTT. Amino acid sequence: CASSYLRTGLNTEAFF.

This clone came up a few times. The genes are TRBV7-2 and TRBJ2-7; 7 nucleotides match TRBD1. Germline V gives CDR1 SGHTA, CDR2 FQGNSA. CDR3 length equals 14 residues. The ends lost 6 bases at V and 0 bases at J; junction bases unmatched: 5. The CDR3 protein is CASRPGTDSYEQYF. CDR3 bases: TGTGCCAGCAGGCCCGGGACAGACTCCTACGAGCAGTACTTC. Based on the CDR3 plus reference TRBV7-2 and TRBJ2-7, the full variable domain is GAGVSQSPSNKVTEKGKDVELRCDPISGHTALYWYRQSLGQGLEFLIYFQGNSAPDKSGLPSDRFSAERTGGSVSTLTIQRTQQEDSAVYLCASRPGTDSYEQYFGPGTRLTVT.

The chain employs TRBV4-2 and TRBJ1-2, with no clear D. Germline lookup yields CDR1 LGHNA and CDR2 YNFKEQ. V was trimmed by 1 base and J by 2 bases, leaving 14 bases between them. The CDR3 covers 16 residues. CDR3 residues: CASSQARNGLNYGYTF. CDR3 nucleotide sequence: TGTGCCAGCAGCCAAGCGCGCAACGGACTCAACTATGGCTACACCTTC.

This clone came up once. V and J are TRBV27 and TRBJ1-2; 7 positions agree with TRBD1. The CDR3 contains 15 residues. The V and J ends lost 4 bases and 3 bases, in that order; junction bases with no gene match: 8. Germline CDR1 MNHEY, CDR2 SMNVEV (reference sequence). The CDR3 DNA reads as TGTGCCAGCAGTTACACAGGGGTGCGGGACTATGGCTACACCTTC. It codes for CASSYTGVRDYGYTF.

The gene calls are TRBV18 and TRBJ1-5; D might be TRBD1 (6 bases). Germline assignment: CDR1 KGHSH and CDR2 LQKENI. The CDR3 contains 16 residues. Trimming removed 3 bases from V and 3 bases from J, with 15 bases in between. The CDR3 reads CASSPTGGRHNQPQHF. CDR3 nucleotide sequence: TGTGCCAGCTCACCGACGGGGGGCAGGCACAATCAGCCCCAGCATTTT.